This T cell receptor beta chain comes out of a study of blood T cells in healthy people across ages. A note on this clonotype: Its antigen is as yet unknown.

The length of the CDR3 is 15 residues. From germline, CDR1 is MGHRA and CDR2 YSYEKL. Unmatched junction bases numbered 6, after V lost 2 bases and J lost 5 bases. Study-wide points: The unknown donor CMV status may have confounded expanded clonotype changes. Percentage of naive T cells showed a strong correlation with TCR beta diversity. The study found more naive CD4+ cells and higher diversity in long-lived than aged donors.

A second PCR, run for roughly 7 to 12 cycles, used a sample-barcoded 5' primer plus a J-beta primer mix. Each cDNA molecule was tagged by a template-switch adaptor with 12 random nucleotides. MiXCR, applied by TCRdb to the 5' RACE reads, yields one record per CDR3 protein. The profile shows some 1.4 million distinct CDR3 sequences, about 40% of them singletons. This chain uses TRBV4-1 with TRBJ2-3; 8 positions agree with TRBD1. The receptor was isolated from a woman under 30 in good health. What was sequenced was blood. The CDR3 region is CASSQRTGRKDTQYF. The CDR3, as DNA: TGCGCCAGCAGCCAACGGACAGGGCGGAAAGATACGCAGTATTTT.